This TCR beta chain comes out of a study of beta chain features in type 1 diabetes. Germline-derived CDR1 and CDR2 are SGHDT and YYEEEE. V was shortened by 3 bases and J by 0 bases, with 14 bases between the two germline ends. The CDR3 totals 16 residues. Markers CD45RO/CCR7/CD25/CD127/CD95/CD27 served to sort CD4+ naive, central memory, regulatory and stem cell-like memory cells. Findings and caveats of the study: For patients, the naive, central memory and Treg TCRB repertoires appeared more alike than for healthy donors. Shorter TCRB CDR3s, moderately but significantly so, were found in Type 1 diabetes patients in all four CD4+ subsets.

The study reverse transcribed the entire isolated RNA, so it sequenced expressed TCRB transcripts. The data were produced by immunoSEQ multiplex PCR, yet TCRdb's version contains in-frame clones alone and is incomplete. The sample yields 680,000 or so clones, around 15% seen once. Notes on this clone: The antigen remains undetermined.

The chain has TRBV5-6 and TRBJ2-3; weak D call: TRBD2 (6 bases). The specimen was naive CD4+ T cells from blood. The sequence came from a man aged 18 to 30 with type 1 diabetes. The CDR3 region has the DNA TGTGCCAGCAGCTCGGTGGTAGCGGACAGCACAGATACGCAGTATTTT. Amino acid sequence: CASSSVVADSTDTQYF.